This T cell receptor (beta chain) is from a study of CXCR3-negative and CXCR3-positive naive CD8 T cells. Study-level findings and limits: Naive cells used TRBV-TRBJ genes in much the same way whether CXCR3-negative or CXCR3-positive; memory cells did not. The study found comparably high diversity in both naive subsets and much lower diversity in memory CD8+ cells.

Researchers prepared the TRB cDNA libraries using 5' RACE with UMI labels. From its re-call of the 5' RACE reads, TCRdb lists each CDR3 protein once, without DNA. The listing records under 9,000 distinct CDR3 sequences. Concerning this clonotype: Its antigen is unidentified.

The CDR3 has 18 residues. Germline V CDR1 and CDR2: SQVTM, ANQGSEA. The V call is TRBV29-1, the J call TRBJ2-5; TCRdb gives TRBD1 as the D gene, but with no DNA this cannot be confirmed. This TCR came from a human donor in good health. Some clones in this sample may be carry-over from other donors' samples. Sequencing used naive CXCR3- CD8+ T cells from blood. As for subset: CD45RO-CCR7+CD27+CD95- naive CD8+ T cells lacking CXCR3 (TNR3-). CDR3 in amino acids: CSVEDLIGVGGLGETQYF.